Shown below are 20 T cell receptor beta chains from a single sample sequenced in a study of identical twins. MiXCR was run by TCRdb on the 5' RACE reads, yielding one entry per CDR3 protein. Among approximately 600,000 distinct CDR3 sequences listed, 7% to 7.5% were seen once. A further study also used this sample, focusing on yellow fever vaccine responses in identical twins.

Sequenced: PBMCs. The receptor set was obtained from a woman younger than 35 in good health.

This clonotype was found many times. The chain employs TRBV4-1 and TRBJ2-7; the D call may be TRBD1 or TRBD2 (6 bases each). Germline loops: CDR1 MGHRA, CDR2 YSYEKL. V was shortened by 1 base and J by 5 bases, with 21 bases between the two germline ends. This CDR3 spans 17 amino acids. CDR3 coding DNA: TGCGCCAGCAGCCAAGGATTAGCGGCAGGGGCGAGGGACGAGCAGTACTTC. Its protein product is CASSQGLAAGARDEQYF.

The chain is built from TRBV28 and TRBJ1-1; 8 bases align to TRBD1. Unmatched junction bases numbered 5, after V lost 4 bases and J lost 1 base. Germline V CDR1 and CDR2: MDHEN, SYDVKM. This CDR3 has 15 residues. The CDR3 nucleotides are TGTGCCAGCAGTTCCGGGGACAGGACGAACACTGAAGCTTTCTTT. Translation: CASSSGDRTNTEAFF.

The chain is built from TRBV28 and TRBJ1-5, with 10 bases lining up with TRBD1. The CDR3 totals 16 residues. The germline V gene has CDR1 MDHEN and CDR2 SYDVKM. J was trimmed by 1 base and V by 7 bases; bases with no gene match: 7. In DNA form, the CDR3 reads TGTGCCAGCAACCGGGACAGGGGTTACAGCAATCAGCCCCAGCATTTT. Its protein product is CASNRDRGYSNQPQHF.

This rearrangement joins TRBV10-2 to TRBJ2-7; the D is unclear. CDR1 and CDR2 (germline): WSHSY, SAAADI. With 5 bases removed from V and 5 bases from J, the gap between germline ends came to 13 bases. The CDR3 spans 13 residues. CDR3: CASSTAVAHEQYF. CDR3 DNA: TGCGCCAGCAGTACCGCCGTTGCCCACGAGCAGTACTTC.

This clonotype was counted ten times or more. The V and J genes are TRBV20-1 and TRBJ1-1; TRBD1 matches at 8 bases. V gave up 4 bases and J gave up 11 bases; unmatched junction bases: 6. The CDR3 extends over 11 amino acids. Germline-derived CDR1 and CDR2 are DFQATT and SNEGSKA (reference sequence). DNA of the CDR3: TGCAGTGCTATATTCCAGGGGGCTGCTTTCTTT. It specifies CSAIFQGAAFF.

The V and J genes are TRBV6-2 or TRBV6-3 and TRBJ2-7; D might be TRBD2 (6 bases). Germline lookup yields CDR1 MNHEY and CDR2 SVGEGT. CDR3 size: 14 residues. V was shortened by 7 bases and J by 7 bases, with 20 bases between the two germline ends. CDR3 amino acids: CASTPVSFRGEQYF. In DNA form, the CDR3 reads TGTGCCAGCACTCCCGTGTCTTTCCGGGGGGAGCAGTACTTC.

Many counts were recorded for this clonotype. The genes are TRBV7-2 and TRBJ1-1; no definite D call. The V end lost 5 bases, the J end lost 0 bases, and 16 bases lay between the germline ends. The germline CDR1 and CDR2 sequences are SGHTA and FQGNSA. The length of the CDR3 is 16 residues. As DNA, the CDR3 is TGTGCCAGCAGCCCCCCGCCAGGTTTCATGAACACTGAAGCTTTCTTT. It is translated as CASSPPPGFMNTEAFF.

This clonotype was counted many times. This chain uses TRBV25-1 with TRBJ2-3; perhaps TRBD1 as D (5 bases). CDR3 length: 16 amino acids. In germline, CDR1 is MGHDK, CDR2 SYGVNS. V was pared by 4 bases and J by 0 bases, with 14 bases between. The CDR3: CASSADRSFSTDTQYF. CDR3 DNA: TGTGCCAGCAGTGCCGACAGAAGCTTTAGCACAGATACGCAGTATTTT.

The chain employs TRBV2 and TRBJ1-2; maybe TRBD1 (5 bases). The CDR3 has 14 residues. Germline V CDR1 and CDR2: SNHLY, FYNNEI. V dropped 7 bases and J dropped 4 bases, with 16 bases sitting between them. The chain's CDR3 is CASTMSGGSYGYTF. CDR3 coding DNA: TGTGCCAGCACTATGTCCGGGGGATCCTATGGCTACACCTTC.

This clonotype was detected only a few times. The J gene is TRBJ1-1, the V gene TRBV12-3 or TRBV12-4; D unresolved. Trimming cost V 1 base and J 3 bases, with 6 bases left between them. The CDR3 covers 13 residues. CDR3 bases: TGTGCCAGCAGTTTAGGTCAACACACTGAAGCTTTCTTT. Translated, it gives CASSLGQHTEAFF.

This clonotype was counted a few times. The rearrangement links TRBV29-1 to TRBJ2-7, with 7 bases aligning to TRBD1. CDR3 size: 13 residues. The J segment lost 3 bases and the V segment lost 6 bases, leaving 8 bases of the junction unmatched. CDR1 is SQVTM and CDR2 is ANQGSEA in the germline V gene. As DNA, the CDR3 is TGCAGCGTCATGACAGGGAAGGGCTACGAGCAGTACTTC. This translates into CSVMTGKGYEQYF.

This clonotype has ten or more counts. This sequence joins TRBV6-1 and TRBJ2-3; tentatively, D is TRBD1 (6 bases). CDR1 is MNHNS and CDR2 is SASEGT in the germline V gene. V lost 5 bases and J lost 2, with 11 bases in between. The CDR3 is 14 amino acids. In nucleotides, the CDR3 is TGTGCCAGCAGTCCAGGACAGCCCACAGATACGCAGTATTTT. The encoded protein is CASSPGQPTDTQYF.

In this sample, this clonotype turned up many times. The CDR3 DNA is TGTGCCAGCAGTTTAGGTTGGGGGGACTCGAATGAGCAGTTCTTC. Translation gives CASSLGWGDSNEQFF. V gene TRBV12-3 or TRBV12-4 combines with J gene TRBJ2-1, with D perhaps matching TRBD2 (6 bases). Trimming shortened V by 1 base and J by 7 bases, and 14 bases separated the two germline ends. The CDR3 length is 15 residues.

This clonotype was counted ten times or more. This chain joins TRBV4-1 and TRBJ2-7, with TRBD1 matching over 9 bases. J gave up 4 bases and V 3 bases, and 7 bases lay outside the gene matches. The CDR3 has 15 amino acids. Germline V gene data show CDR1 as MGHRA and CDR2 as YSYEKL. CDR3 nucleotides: TGCGCCAGCAGCCAGGCCGGGACAGGGAGATACGAGCAGTACTTC. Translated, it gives CASSQAGTGRYEQYF.

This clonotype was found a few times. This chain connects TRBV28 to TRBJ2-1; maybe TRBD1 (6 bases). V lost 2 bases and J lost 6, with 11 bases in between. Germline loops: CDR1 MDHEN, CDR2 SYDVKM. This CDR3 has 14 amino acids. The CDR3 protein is CASSLVGASNEQFF. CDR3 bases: TGTGCCAGCAGTTTAGTGGGGGCAAGCAATGAGCAGTTCTTC.

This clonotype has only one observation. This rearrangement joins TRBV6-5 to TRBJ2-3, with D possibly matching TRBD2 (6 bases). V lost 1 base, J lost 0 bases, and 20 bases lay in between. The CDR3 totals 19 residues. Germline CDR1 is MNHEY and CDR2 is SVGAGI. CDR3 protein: CASSYLASRKGTSTDTQYF. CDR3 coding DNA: TGTGCCAGCAGTTACTTGGCGTCGCGGAAAGGGACTAGCACAGATACGCAGTATTTT.

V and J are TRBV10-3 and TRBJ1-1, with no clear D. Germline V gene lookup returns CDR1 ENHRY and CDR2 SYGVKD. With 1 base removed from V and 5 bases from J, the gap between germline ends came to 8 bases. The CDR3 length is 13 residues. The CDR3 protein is CAISEFTDTEAFF. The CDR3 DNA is TGTGCCATCAGTGAGTTCACAGATACTGAAGCTTTCTTT.

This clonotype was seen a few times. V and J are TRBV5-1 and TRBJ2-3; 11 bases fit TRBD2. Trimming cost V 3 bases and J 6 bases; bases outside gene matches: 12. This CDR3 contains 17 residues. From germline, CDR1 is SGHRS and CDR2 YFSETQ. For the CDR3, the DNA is TGCGCCAGCAGCTCCCGACTAGCGGGAACCCTGGGGGATACGCAGTATTTT. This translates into CASSSRLAGTLGDTQYF.

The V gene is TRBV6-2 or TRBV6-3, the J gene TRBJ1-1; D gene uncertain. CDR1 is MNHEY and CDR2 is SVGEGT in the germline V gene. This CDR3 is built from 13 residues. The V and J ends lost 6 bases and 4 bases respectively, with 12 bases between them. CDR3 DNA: TGTGCCAGCAGCGATAGGGAGGCCACTGAAGCTTTCTTT. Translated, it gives CASSDREATEAFF.

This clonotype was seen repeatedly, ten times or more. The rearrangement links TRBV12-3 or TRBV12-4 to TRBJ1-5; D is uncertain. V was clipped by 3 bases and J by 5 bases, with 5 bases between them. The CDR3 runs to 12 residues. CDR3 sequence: CASSFSDQPQHF. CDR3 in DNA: TGTGCCAGCAGTTTTTCCGATCAGCCCCAGCATTTT.